This passage covers 10 T cell receptor beta chains from one sample sequenced in a study of blood T cell repertoires in COVID-19. Measured with immunoSEQ multiplex PCR; TCRdb has only the in-frame clones, and not every one. The data show around 140,000 clones, more than 75% seen once. The sequencing sample was made of peripheral blood. The receptors were gathered from a man in his forties or fifties with active COVID-19.

This clone turned up a few times. The J gene is TRBJ2-7, the V gene TRBV6-2 or TRBV6-3; D is uncertain. The CDR3 runs 12 residues. Per germline, CDR1 MNHEY and CDR2 SVGEGT. V lost 5 bases and J 2 bases, leaving 7 bases between the germline ends. The CDR3, as DNA: TGTGCCAGCAGTATCGACACCTACGAGCAGTACTTC. This sequence encodes CASSIDTYEQYF.

This sequence joins TRBV7-9 and TRBJ2-1; 12 bases fit TRBD1. The CDR3 spans 15 residues. Unmatched junction bases numbered 2, after V lost 2 bases and J lost 6 bases. The germline V gene encodes CDR1 SEHNR and CDR2 FQNEAQ (reference sequence). Here the CDR3 reads CASSLPGQGANEQFF. CDR3 DNA sequence: TGTGCCAGCAGCTTACCGGGACAGGGGGCCAATGAGCAGTTCTTC.

V gene TRBV15 combines with J gene TRBJ1-1; a weak D match, TRBD1 (5 bases). Germline CDR1 LNHNV, CDR2 YYDKDF (reference sequence). The CDR3 length is 15 residues. V was pared by 8 bases and J by 1 base, with 17 bases between. As DNA, the CDR3 is TGTGCCACCTCGGAAAAAAGAACAGGGAACACTGAAGCTTTCTTT. Its protein is CATSEKRTGNTEAFF.

The rearrangement links TRBV6-4 to TRBJ2-5; perhaps TRBD2 as D (6 bases). This CDR3 region has 14 residues. Deletions cut 7 bases from V and 5 bases from J, with 17 bases between. Germline V gene lookup returns CDR1 MRHNA and CDR2 SNTAGT. The CDR3 sequence is CASIPPGSDETQYF. CDR3 bases: TGTGCCAGCATCCCCCCCGGGAGCGACGAGACCCAGTACTTC.

This clone was counted only a few times. The chain links TRBV2 to TRBJ2-7, with 11 bases matching TRBD1. Germline loops: CDR1 SNHLY, CDR2 FYNNEI. This CDR3 comprises 17 residues. V trimming: 4 bases; J trimming: 3 bases; junction bases outside the gene matches: 11. CDR3 loop: CASSGGTGGLLFYEQYF. CDR3 nucleotide sequence: TGTGCCAGCAGTGGAGGGACAGGGGGTCTCCTCTTCTACGAGCAGTACTTC.

The chain uses TRBV28 and TRBJ1-5; maybe TRBD1 (5 bases). CDR1 MDHEN and CDR2 SYDVKM come from the germline V gene. V was clipped by 4 bases and J by 3 bases, with 7 bases between them. The CDR3 is 13 amino acids. The CDR3 bases are TGTGCCAGCAGTTGGACACTCAATCAGCCCCAGCATTTT. Its protein product is CASSWTLNQPQHF.

As to this clone: Other DNA sequences in this sample translate to the same CDR3. The rearrangement joins TRBV3-1 (or the pseudogene TRBV3-2) to TRBJ1-5, with D unresolved. The CDR3 runs 15 residues. CDR1 is LGHDT, CDR2 YNNKEL, per germline (reference sequence). Trimming shortened V by 1 base and J by 2 bases, and 9 bases separated the two germline ends. The CDR3 region is CASSQGRGGNQPQHF. In DNA form, the CDR3 reads TGTGCCAGCAGCCAAGGACGGGGAGGCAATCAGCCCCAGCATTTT.

The rearrangement uses TRBV6-5 and TRBJ1-6; maybe TRBD1 (6 bases). The CDR3 sequence is 16 residues long. With 0 bases removed from V and 10 bases from J, the gap between germline ends came to 16 bases. Germline V CDR1 and CDR2: MNHEY, SVGAGI. CDR3 sequence (DNA): TGTGCCAGCAGTTACTCGGTGGGCAGGGGAGTGTCACCCCTCCACTTT. This codes for CASSYSVGRGVSPLHF.

This sequence joins TRBV5-5 and TRBJ2-7; 9 bases line up with TRBD1. Germline-derived CDR1 and CDR2 are SGHKS and YYEKEE (reference sequence). Trimming at V came to 4 bases and at J to 7 bases, leaving 6 bases not matched to a gene. The CDR3 extends over 13 amino acids. CDR3 loop: CASSEDRGWEQYF. DNA for the CDR3: TGTGCCAGCAGCGAGGACAGGGGTTGGGAGCAGTACTTC.

A single count supports this clone. This chain connects TRBV6-5 to TRBJ1-1; 7 nucleotides agree with TRBD1. CDR1 MNHEY and CDR2 SVGAGI come from the germline V gene. The CDR3 consists of 13 residues. The ends lost 5 bases at V and 4 bases at J; junction bases unmatched: 4. The CDR3 region has the DNA TGTGCCAGCAGTAATTACAGGGGCACTGAAGCTTTCTTT. This encodes CASSNYRGTEAFF.